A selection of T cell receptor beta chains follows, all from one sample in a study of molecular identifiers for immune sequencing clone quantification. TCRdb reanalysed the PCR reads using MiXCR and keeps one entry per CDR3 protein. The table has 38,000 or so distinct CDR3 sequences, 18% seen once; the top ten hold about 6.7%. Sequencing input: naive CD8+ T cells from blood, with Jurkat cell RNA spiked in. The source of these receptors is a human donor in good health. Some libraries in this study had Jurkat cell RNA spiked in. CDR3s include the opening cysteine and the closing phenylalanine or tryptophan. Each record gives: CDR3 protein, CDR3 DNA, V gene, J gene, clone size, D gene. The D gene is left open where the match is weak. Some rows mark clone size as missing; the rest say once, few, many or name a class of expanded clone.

CDR3aa: CASSQDEGPDTQYF
CDR3nt: TGTGCCAGCAGCCAAGATGAGGGCCCAGATACGCAGTATTTT
v_gene: TRBV4-2
j_gene: TRBJ2-3
abundance: many
d_gene: NA

CDR3aa: CASSQTSGNNEQFF
CDR3nt: TGTGCCAGCAGCCAGACTAGCGGGAATAATGAGCAGTTCTTC
v_gene: TRBV7-2
j_gene: TRBJ2-1
abundance: medium-sized
d_gene: TRBD2

CDR3aa: CASCGGSDQPQHF
CDR3nt: TGTGCCAGCTGTGGGGGGTCCGATCAGCCCCAGCATTTT
v_gene: TRBV3-2
j_gene: TRBJ1-5
abundance: medium-sized
d_gene: NA

CDR3aa: CASSWRTEAFF
CDR3nt: TGTGCCAGCAGTTGGCGCACTGAAGCTTTCTTT
v_gene: TRBV28
j_gene: TRBJ1-1
abundance: many
d_gene: NA

CDR3aa: CASSFGETQYF
CDR3nt: TGTGCCAGCAGCTTTGGTGAGACCCAGTACTTC
v_gene: TRBV5-6
j_gene: TRBJ2-5
abundance: many
d_gene: NA

CDR3aa: CASSVDGGNEKLFF
CDR3nt: TGTGCCAGCAGCGTGGACGGCGGGAATGAAAAACTGTTTTTT
v_gene: TRBV9
j_gene: TRBJ1-4
abundance: NA
d_gene: NA

CDR3aa: CASSPPQVTDTQYF
CDR3nt: TGTGCCAGCTCACCTCCACAGGTCACAGATACGCAGTATTTT
v_gene: TRBV18
j_gene: TRBJ2-3
abundance: few
d_gene: NA

CDR3aa: CASSLYPGELFF
CDR3nt: TGTGCCAGCAGCTTGTATCCCGGGGAGCTGTTTTTT
v_gene: TRBV5-4
j_gene: TRBJ2-2
abundance: many
d_gene: NA

CDR3aa: CASSISQKIGELFF
CDR3nt: TGCGCCAGCAGCATCTCGCAGAAGATCGGGGAGCTGTTTTTT
v_gene: TRBV5-1
j_gene: TRBJ2-2
abundance: many
d_gene: NA

CDR3aa: CASSSPGGLYNEQFF
CDR3nt: TGTGCCAGCAGCTCCCCAGGGGGTCTGTACAATGAGCAGTTCTTC
v_gene: TRBV7-9
j_gene: TRBJ2-1
abundance: many
d_gene: TRBD1

CDR3aa: CASSFSGSTDTQYF
CDR3nt: TGTGCCAGCAGCTTCTCCGGTAGCACAGATACGCAGTATTTT
v_gene: TRBV7-9
j_gene: TRBJ2-3
abundance: medium-sized
d_gene: NA

CDR3aa: CASSLVAGGSDTQYF
CDR3nt: TGTGCCAGCAGCTTAGTCGCAGGGGGATCAGATACGCAGTATTTT
v_gene: TRBV7-9
j_gene: TRBJ2-3
abundance: few
d_gene: TRBD1

CDR3aa: CASSQAIGAYEQYF
CDR3nt: TGCGCCAGCAGCCAAGCGATAGGGGCCTACGAGCAGTACTTC
v_gene: TRBV4-3
j_gene: TRBJ2-7
abundance: few
d_gene: NA

CDR3aa: CASSLATWGYDQPQHF
CDR3nt: TGTGCCAGCAGCTTAGCCACTTGGGGCTACGATCAGCCCCAGCATTTT
v_gene: TRBV7-9
j_gene: TRBJ1-5
abundance: many
d_gene: NA

CDR3aa: CASSVAGTSYEQYF
CDR3nt: TGTGCCAGCAGCGTAGCTGGGACCTCCTACGAGCAGTACTTC
v_gene: TRBV9
j_gene: TRBJ2-7
abundance: NA
d_gene: NA

CDR3aa: CASSLGGPLHF
CDR3nt: TGTGCCAGCAGTCTTGGGGGACCCCTCCACTTT
v_gene: TRBV12-3/TRBV12-4
j_gene: TRBJ1-6
abundance: many
d_gene: NA

CDR3aa: CATIGINLPDTQYF
CDR3nt: TGTGCCACCATCGGAATTAATCTCCCAGATACGCAGTATTTT
v_gene: TRBV28
j_gene: TRBJ2-3
abundance: NA
d_gene: NA

CDR3aa: CACSGQPPYEQYF
CDR3nt: TGTGCCTGCAGTGGGCAGCCCCCCTACGAGCAGTACTTC
v_gene: TRBV28
j_gene: TRBJ2-7
abundance: NA
d_gene: NA

CDR3aa: CSVLGRYGSYEQYF
CDR3nt: TGCAGCGTGCTCGGACGGTATGGCTCCTACGAGCAGTACTTC
v_gene: TRBV29-1
j_gene: TRBJ2-7
abundance: many
d_gene: NA

CDR3aa: CASSATVSGTGELFF
CDR3nt: TGTGCCAGCAGTGCGACAGTTTCAGGCACCGGGGAGCTGTTTTTT
v_gene: TRBV2
j_gene: TRBJ2-2
abundance: many
d_gene: NA

CDR3aa: CASSPWTRPGELFF
CDR3nt: TGCGCCAGCAGCCCCTGGACTAGACCCGGGGAGCTGTTTTTT
v_gene: TRBV4-1
j_gene: TRBJ2-2
abundance: many
d_gene: TRBD2

CDR3aa: CASSWGQGNTGELFF
CDR3nt: TGTGCCAGCAGTTGGGGACAGGGTAACACCGGGGAGCTGTTTTTT
v_gene: TRBV6-5
j_gene: TRBJ2-2
abundance: many
d_gene: TRBD1

CDR3aa: CASSPPGTGSGTEAFF
CDR3nt: TGTGCCAGCAGCCCTCCCGGGACAGGGTCTGGCACTGAAGCTTTCTTT
v_gene: TRBV28
j_gene: TRBJ1-1
abundance: many
d_gene: TRBD1

CDR3aa: CASSGGGVGAFF
CDR3nt: TGTGCCAGCAGTGGGGGAGGGGTTGGAGCTTTCTTT
v_gene: TRBV7-8
j_gene: TRBJ1-1
abundance: many
d_gene: NA

CDR3aa: CSVEVPVGPRVINTGELFF
CDR3nt: TGCAGCGTTGAAGTTCCCGTGGGTCCCAGGGTAATTAACACCGGGGAGCTGTTTTTT
v_gene: TRBV29-1
j_gene: TRBJ2-2
abundance: few
d_gene: NA

CDR3aa: CASSQGGQPQHF
CDR3nt: TGTGCCAGCAGCCAAGGAGGTCAGCCCCAGCATTTT
v_gene: TRBV14
j_gene: TRBJ1-5
abundance: few
d_gene: NA

CDR3aa: CASSLGGGYLGNQPQHF
CDR3nt: TGTGCCAGCAGCTTAGGCGGAGGGTATTTGGGCAATCAGCCCCAGCATTTT
v_gene: TRBV7-6
j_gene: TRBJ1-5
abundance: many
d_gene: NA

CDR3aa: CAISPTSGSRTGELFF
CDR3nt: TGTGCCATCAGCCCTACTAGCGGGAGCCGAACCGGGGAGCTGTTTTTT
v_gene: TRBV10-3
j_gene: TRBJ2-2
abundance: many
d_gene: TRBD2

CDR3aa: CASREGFDEQYF
CDR3nt: TGTGCCAGCAGAGAGGGGTTTGACGAGCAGTACTTC
v_gene: TRBV5-6
j_gene: TRBJ2-7
abundance: NA
d_gene: NA

CDR3aa: CASSSEGWPYEQYF
CDR3nt: TGTGCCAGCAGCAGTGAGGGGTGGCCCTACGAGCAGTACTTC
v_gene: TRBV7-9
j_gene: TRBJ2-7
abundance: many
d_gene: NA

CDR3aa: CASSLSPGGADTQYF
CDR3nt: TGTGCCAGCAGTTTATCCCCAGGGGGCGCGGATACGCAGTATTTT
v_gene: TRBV27
j_gene: TRBJ2-3
abundance: many
d_gene: TRBD1

CDR3aa: CASSVSYEQYF
CDR3nt: TGTGCCAGCAGTGTCTCCTACGAGCAGTACTTC
v_gene: TRBV6-2/TRBV6-3
j_gene: TRBJ2-7
abundance: many
d_gene: NA

CDR3aa: CASSYRQGAYDYGYTF
CDR3nt: TGTGCCAGCAGTTACCGACAGGGGGCGTACGACTATGGCTACACCTTC
v_gene: TRBV28
j_gene: TRBJ1-2
abundance: NA
d_gene: TRBD1

CDR3aa: CATSDITGPDELYF
CDR3nt: TGTGCCACCAGTGATATAACAGGGCCGGACGAGCTGTACTTC
v_gene: TRBV24-1
j_gene: TRBJ2-7
abundance: NA
d_gene: NA

CDR3aa: CASSLGLAGGPSYEQYF
CDR3nt: TGTGCCAGCAGTTTGGGGCTAGCGGGAGGGCCTTCCTACGAGCAGTACTTC
v_gene: TRBV27
j_gene: TRBJ2-7
abundance: few
d_gene: TRBD2

CDR3aa: CASSMAGGGTDTQYF
CDR3nt: TGTGCCAGTAGTATGGCGGGAGGAGGTACAGATACGCAGTATTTT
v_gene: TRBV19
j_gene: TRBJ2-3
abundance: few
d_gene: TRBD2

CDR3aa: CASSFRGIISYEQYF
CDR3nt: TGTGCCAGCAGTTTTCGTGGGATTATCTCCTACGAGCAGTACTTC
v_gene: TRBV28
j_gene: TRBJ2-7
abundance: few
d_gene: NA

CDR3aa: CASTPVPSTGELFF
CDR3nt: TGTGCCAGCACCCCAGTCCCGAGCACCGGGGAGCTGTTTTTT
v_gene: TRBV7-9
j_gene: TRBJ2-2
abundance: NA
d_gene: NA

CDR3aa: CASSPLGQQSTNEKLFF
CDR3nt: TGTGCCAGCAGCCCACTGGGACAGCAATCAACTAATGAAAAACTGTTTTTT
v_gene: TRBV7-8
j_gene: TRBJ1-4
abundance: many
d_gene: TRBD1

CDR3aa: CASSLGGQFYEQYF
CDR3nt: TGTGCCAGCAGTTTAGGGGGTCAGTTTTACGAGCAGTACTTC
v_gene: TRBV27
j_gene: TRBJ2-7
abundance: few
d_gene: NA

CDR3aa: CASTTGTRGVYEQYF
CDR3nt: TGTGCCAGCACGACCGGGACTAGGGGAGTCTACGAGCAGTACTTC
v_gene: TRBV19
j_gene: TRBJ2-7
abundance: few
d_gene: TRBD2

CDR3aa: CASSLGTAQETQYF
CDR3nt: TGTGCCAGCAGCCTCGGGACGGCCCAAGAGACCCAGTACTTC
v_gene: TRBV4-2
j_gene: TRBJ2-5
abundance: medium-sized
d_gene: NA

CDR3aa: CANSPSGYSYEQYF
CDR3nt: TGTGCCAACAGTCCATCAGGGTACTCCTACGAGCAGTACTTC
v_gene: TRBV7-6
j_gene: TRBJ2-7
abundance: NA
d_gene: NA

CDR3aa: CASSRSGSAAGELFF
CDR3nt: TGTGCCAGCAGCAGATCGGGGTCCGCGGCCGGGGAGCTGTTTTTT
v_gene: TRBV21-1
j_gene: TRBJ2-2
abundance: many
d_gene: NA

CDR3aa: CASSLESRDIYEQYF
CDR3nt: TGTGCCAGCAGCTTAGAGTCCCGGGACATCTACGAGCAGTACTTC
v_gene: TRBV11-2
j_gene: TRBJ2-7
abundance: NA
d_gene: NA

CDR3aa: CASSQDWGSDGYTF
CDR3nt: TGCGCCAGCAGCCAAGATTGGGGTAGCGATGGCTACACCTTC
v_gene: TRBV4-1
j_gene: TRBJ1-2
abundance: many
d_gene: NA

CDR3aa: CASSLSRYEQFF
CDR3nt: TGTGCCAGCAGTTTATCGAGGTATGAGCAGTTCTTC
v_gene: TRBV12-3/TRBV12-4
j_gene: TRBJ2-1
abundance: many
d_gene: NA

CDR3aa: CAIGKGGEQYF
CDR3nt: TGTGCCATCGGCAAGGGCGGCGAGCAGTACTTC
v_gene: TRBV10-3
j_gene: TRBJ2-7
abundance: many
d_gene: NA

CDR3aa: CAGGTGGFLPYEQYF
CDR3nt: TGTGCCGGAGGGACAGGGGGCTTTTTACCCTACGAGCAGTACTTC
v_gene: TRBV10-3
j_gene: TRBJ2-7
abundance: NA
d_gene: TRBD1

CDR3aa: CASSFAPGYEQYF
CDR3nt: TGTGCCAGCAGCTTTGCCCCAGGCTACGAGCAGTACTTC
v_gene: TRBV7-9
j_gene: TRBJ2-7
abundance: NA
d_gene: NA

CDR3aa: CASSLTGVFDGYTF
CDR3nt: TGTGCCAGCAGTCTGACAGGGGTCTTCGATGGCTACACCTTC
v_gene: TRBV28
j_gene: TRBJ1-2
abundance: NA
d_gene: TRBD1